This T cell receptor beta chain was sequenced during a study of shared clonotypes between healthy human individuals. Study-wide results and caveats: Larger estimated richness was generally recorded for naive subsets relative to memory subsets. For sorted subsets, rarefaction showed incomplete sequencing despite large depth. Sharing across a handful of donors was seen in 4.5% to 6.5% of naive CD4 clonotypes.

J gave up 6 bases and V 0 bases, and 6 bases lay outside the gene matches. This CDR3 is built from 15 residues. Germline V gives CDR1 SGDLS, CDR2 YYNGEE. Using 200 ng DNA, some 30,000 T cell genomes, the sorted-subset replicate PCRs were run. Repertoires were generated with immunoSEQ multiplex PCR, while TCRdb's copy carries only in-frame clones and drops some. The data contain 950,000 to 1,100,000 clones, about 70% of them singletons. Of note for this clone: Its antigen is unidentified. The sample contains more than one DNA sequence encoding this CDR3.

Sample: memory CD4+ T cells sorted from blood. Subset described: CD45RA-negative fraction. The chain uses TRBV9 and TRBJ1-1; 9 nucleotides match TRBD1. The clonotype comes from a man younger than 30 in good health. The CDR3 loop reads CASSVEGTGSAEAFF. The CDR3 nucleotides are TGTGCCAGCAGCGTAGAAGGGACAGGGTCGGCTGAAGCTTTCTTT.